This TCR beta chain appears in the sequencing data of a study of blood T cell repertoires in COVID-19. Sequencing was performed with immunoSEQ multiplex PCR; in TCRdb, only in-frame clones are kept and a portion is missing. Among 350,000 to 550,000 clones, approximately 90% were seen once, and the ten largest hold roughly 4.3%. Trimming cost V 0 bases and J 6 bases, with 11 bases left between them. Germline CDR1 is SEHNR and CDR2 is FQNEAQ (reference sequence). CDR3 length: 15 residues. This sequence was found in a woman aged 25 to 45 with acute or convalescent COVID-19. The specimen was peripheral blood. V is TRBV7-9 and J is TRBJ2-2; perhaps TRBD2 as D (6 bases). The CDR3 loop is CASSLAYGGAGELFF. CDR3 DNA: TGTGCCAGCAGCTTAGCCTACGGGGGAGCCGGGGAGCTGTTTTTT.